These 21 T cell receptor beta chains share one sample of origin, sequenced in a study of cytomegalovirus exposure and HLA in healthy donors (dated by TCRdb to the late 2010s). The library was obtained by the immunoSEQ multiplex PCR assay. A mixture of 60 forward primers for TCR Vbeta segments and 13 reverse primers for TCR Jbeta segments was used in the multiplex PCR. TCRdb carries this immuneACCESS record with in-frame sequences only. Its versions omit some clonotypes, under half of them owing to an unresolved V gene in the studies checked, with the rest unexplained. The sample table holds over 130,000 clones, of which under 70% were seen once. Together, the top ten hold 6.5% of the sample. The sample was PBMCs. All receptors derive from a woman aged 60-75 years in good health and CMV-seronegative.

V usage is TRBV5-6 and J usage is TRBJ2-2, with D unclear. The CDR3 is 13 residues long. The V and J ends lost 0 bases and 6 bases respectively, with 6 bases between them. Germline loops: CDR1 SGHDT, CDR2 YYEEEE. This chain's CDR3 is CASSLVEAGELFF. CDR3 bases: TGTGCCAGCAGCTTGGTTGAGGCCGGGGAGCTGTTTTTT.

The chain recombines TRBV6-1 with TRBJ1-1; D not resolved. The germline CDR1 and CDR2 sequences are MNHNS and SASEGT. V was trimmed by 4 bases and J by 4 bases, leaving 13 bases between them. The CDR3 is 14 residues long. CDR3 sequence reads: CASSAEAPGTEAFF. In nucleotides, the CDR3 is TGTGCCAGCAGTGCAGAGGCCCCGGGCACTGAAGCTTTCTTT.

The chain carries TRBV19 and TRBJ2-5; possibly TRBD2 for D (5 bases). Deletions cut 8 bases from V and 5 bases from J, with 15 bases between. Germline CDR1 and CDR2: LNHDA and SQIVND (reference sequence). CDR3 length: 13 residues. The CDR3 loop reads CASEGNHRETQYF. CDR3 in DNA: TGTGCCAGTGAGGGAAACCATCGCGAGACCCAGTACTTC.

The sample holds a few counts of this clone. The chain is built from TRBV19 and TRBJ2-3, with 8 bases aligning to TRBD2. CDR1 is LNHDA and CDR2 is SQIVND in the germline V gene (reference sequence). This CDR3 comprises 18 residues. V lost 5 bases to trimming and J lost 0 bases; unmatched junction nucleotides: 13. CDR3 sequence (DNA): TGTGCCAGTAGTCCGACCTCCCGACTAGCGACAAGCACAGATACGCAGTATTTT. It yields the protein CASSPTSRLATSTDTQYF.

The chain employs TRBV6-5 and TRBJ2-7; 7 positions match TRBD2. Germline V gives CDR1 MNHEY, CDR2 SVGAGI. The V segment lost 7 bases and the J segment 3 bases; nucleotides outside the gene matches: 9. This CDR3 is 14 amino acids long. CDR3 in amino acids: CASKLAVSNYEQYF. The CDR3 DNA reads TGTGCCAGCAAGCTAGCGGTATCCAACTACGAGCAGTACTTC.

The CDR3 reads CASSSETGYGNTIYF. The CDR3 nucleotides are TGTGCCAGCAGCTCTGAGACAGGGTACGGAAACACCATATATTTT. This chain connects TRBV7-2 to TRBJ1-3; TRBD1 matches at 7 bases. Germline V gene sequence: CDR1 SGHTA, CDR2 FQGNSA. This CDR3 contains 15 residues. With V trimmed by 4 bases and J by 4 bases, 7 bases remained unmatched.

The chain is built from TRBV19 and TRBJ2-1, with a possible D match to TRBD2 (5 bases). The length of the CDR3 is 13 residues. The germline V gene encodes CDR1 LNHDA and CDR2 SQIVND (reference sequence). Trimming cost V 3 bases and J 10 bases, with 13 bases left between them. The chain's CDR3 is CASSIRTSGEQFF. CDR3 sequence (DNA): TGTGCCAGTAGTATTCGGACTTCGGGGGAGCAGTTCTTC. Full variable domain (missing parts from reference TRBV19 and TRBJ2-1): DGGITQSPKYLFRKEGQNVTLSCEQNLNHDAMYWYRQDPGQGLRLIYYSQIVNDFQKGDIAEGYSVSREKKESFPLTVTSAQKNPTAFYLCASSIRTSGEQFFGPGTRLTVL.

The chain recombines TRBV5-1 with TRBJ2-5; 11 nucleotides align to TRBD2. The junction had 8 bases not matched to a gene; V was cut back by 2 bases and J by 2 bases. The CDR3 is 17 residues long. Germline assignment: CDR1 SGHRS and CDR2 YFSETQ. The CDR3, as DNA: TGCGCCAGCAGCTTCAATTTAGGGACTAGCGGACAAGAGACCCAGTACTTC. Its protein is CASSFNLGTSGQETQYF.

The chain uses TRBV6-4 and TRBJ2-5; TRBD1 matches at 8 bases. Germline trimming cut 5 bases from V and 1 base from J; bases unmatched to any gene: 6. The length of the CDR3 is 15 residues. Germline V gene sequence: CDR1 MRHNA, CDR2 SNTAGT. The CDR3 coding sequence is TGTGCCAGCAGTTTAACAGGGGGGACCCAAGAGACCCAGTACTTC. Translating gives CASSLTGGTQETQYF.

The gene calls are TRBV6-5 and TRBJ1-6; D possibly corresponds to TRBD1 (5 bases). Trimming shortened V by 0 bases and J by 10 bases, and 13 bases separated the two germline ends. From germline, CDR1 is MNHEY and CDR2 SVGAGI. The CDR3 totals 15 residues. The CDR3 DNA reads TGTGCCAGCAGTTACTCGATGGGGGGTCGGTCACCCCTCCACTTT. This sequence encodes CASSYSMGGRSPLHF.

The rearrangement links TRBV28 to TRBJ1-5, with D perhaps TRBD1 (5 bases). The germline V gene has CDR1 MDHEN and CDR2 SYDVKM. V lost 3 bases to trimming and J lost 7 bases, with 13 bases between them. CDR3 size: 14 residues. CDR3 nucleotides: TGTGCCAGCAGTTTGGGGGGGGGTAACCAGCCCCAGCATTTT. Translated: CASSLGGGNQPQHF. The variable domain in full, completed from reference TRBV28 and TRBJ1-5, reads DVKVTQSSRYLVKRTGEKVFLECVQDMDHENMFWYRQDPGLGLRLIYFSYDVKMKEKGDIPEGYSVSREKKERFSLILESASTNQTSMYLCASSLGGGNQPQHFGDGTRLSIL.

The chain is built from TRBV6-5 and TRBJ1-5, with TRBD1 as a possible D gene (5 bases). The CDR3 is 12 amino acids. The V and J ends lost 5 bases and 11 bases respectively, with 13 bases between them. Germline V gene lookup returns CDR1 MNHEY and CDR2 SVGAGI. The chain's CDR3 is CASSHWGGAQHF. The CDR3 DNA reads as TGTGCCAGCAGTCACTGGGGAGGGGCCCAGCATTTT.

This clone occurred a few times. The chain carries TRBV6-4 and TRBJ2-3; perhaps TRBD2 as D (5 bases). The CDR3 is 17 amino acids. Germline loops: CDR1 MRHNA, CDR2 SNTAGT. Trimming left V 6 bases short and J 0 bases short, with 19 bases between. The CDR3 region is CASSRSFSDSSTDTQYF. As DNA, the CDR3 is TGTGCCAGCAGCAGAAGCTTTAGCGACTCTAGCACAGATACGCAGTATTTT.

About this clone itself: In the same sample, other DNA sequences code for this CDR3. The chain links TRBV6-5 to TRBJ1-1; tentatively, D is TRBD1 (5 bases). CDR3 length: 13 amino acids. Trimming stripped 6 bases from V and 2 bases from J, with 10 bases between. CDR1 is MNHEY and CDR2 is SVGAGI in the germline V gene. CDR3 nucleotide sequence: TGTGCCAGCAGAACGGGGGTCAACACTGAAGCTTTCTTT. The encoded protein is CASRTGVNTEAFF.

The chain links TRBV6-5 to TRBJ2-5, with 8 bases identical to TRBD1. The length of the CDR3 is 12 residues. Germline loops: CDR1 MNHEY, CDR2 SVGAGI. V trimming: 5 bases; J trimming: 4 bases; junction bases outside the gene matches: 0. CDR3 region: CASSTGGETQYF. CDR3 nucleotide sequence: TGTGCCAGCAGTACAGGGGGAGAGACCCAGTACTTC.

The chain links TRBV27 to TRBJ2-1, with 7 bases matching TRBD2. Germline trimming cut 5 bases from V and 2 bases from J; bases unmatched to any gene: 6. This CDR3 has 15 residues. Germline CDR1 and CDR2: MNHEY and SMNVEV (reference sequence). The CDR3 is CASSQTSETYNEQFF. CDR3 in DNA: TGTGCCAGCAGTCAAACTAGCGAGACCTACAATGAGCAGTTCTTC.

CDR3 in DNA: TGTGCCAGCAGCCCTGCCACAGGGGTCAGCGAAGCTTTCTTT. Its protein product is CASSPATGVSEAFF. The chain joins TRBV7-9 to TRBJ1-1, with TRBD1 matching 7 bases. Germline assignment: CDR1 SEHNR and CDR2 FQNEAQ (reference sequence). The trim removed 5 bases at V and 8 bases at J, leaving 11 bases unmatched. The CDR3 consists of 14 residues.

V gene TRBV7-2 combines with J gene TRBJ2-1; 11 positions match TRBD2. This CDR3 contains 17 residues. Germline CDR1 and CDR2: SGHTA and FQGNSA. Germline trimming cut 5 bases from V and 3 bases from J; bases unmatched to any gene: 9. In DNA, the CDR3 is TGTGCCAGCAGCCCAGCTAGCGGGGGGCTAGGCTACAATGAGCAGTTCTTC. Translating gives CASSPASGGLGYNEQFF.

The chain recombines TRBV7-3 with TRBJ2-5; 9 bases are shared with TRBD2. Losses at the gene ends were 0 bases for V and 5 bases for J; bases not matched to a gene: 4. Germline CDR1 SGHTA, CDR2 FQGTGA. This CDR3 is 15 amino acids long. This CDR3 is CASSLTNSGSETQYF. The CDR3, as DNA: TGTGCCAGCAGCTTAACGAATAGCGGGAGTGAGACCCAGTACTTC.

This chain joins TRBV5-1 and TRBJ1-4; tentative D call: TRBD1 (5 bases). This CDR3 contains 14 residues. Germline values: CDR1 SGHRS, CDR2 YFSETQ. V dropped 4 bases and J dropped 2 bases, with 9 bases sitting between them. The CDR3 bases are TGCGCCAGCAGCCCCGGGGGGACTAATGAAAAACTGTTTTTT. This codes for CASSPGGTNEKLFF. Filled out from reference TRBV5-1 and TRBJ1-4, the complete variable domain reads KAGVTQTPRYLIKTRGQQVTLSCSPISGHRSVSWYQQTPGQGLQFLFEYFSETQRNKGNFPGRFSGRQFSNSRSEMNVSTLELGDSALYLCASSPGGTNEKLFFGSGTQLSVL.

There are a few counts of this clone. CDR3 residues: CASSQGQGNQPQHF. The CDR3 DNA reads as TGTGCCAGCAGCCAGGGACAGGGCAATCAGCCCCAGCATTTT. J is TRBJ1-5 and V is TRBV7-2; 8 bases agree with TRBD1. The CDR3 is made up of 14 amino acids. V lost 5 bases to trimming and J lost 2 bases; unmatched junction nucleotides: 2. Germline loops: CDR1 SGHTA, CDR2 FQGNSA.